Below, 24 T cell receptor beta chains from the same sample are listed, as sequenced in a study of spatial heterogeneity in lung cancer. TCRdb re-called the 5' RACE reads through MiXCR, storing one row per CDR3 protein. The sample lists fewer than 40,000 distinct CDR3 sequences; 6% to 8% were seen once. Specified time point: sample taken at primary tumor resection. The material was PBMCs, obtained at surgery. All receptors come from a male donor with early-stage non-small cell lung cancer.

J is TRBJ1-4 and V is TRBV19; D call uncertain. CDR1 and CDR2 from the germline V gene are LNHDA and SQIVND (reference sequence). The CDR3 loop spans 15 amino acids. Trimming took off 4 bases at V and 6 bases at J, with 15 bases between the two ends. The CDR3 bases are TGTGCCAGTAGTACCCTTTTGGGAAGTCATGAAAAACTGTTTTTT. Its translation is CASSTLLGSHEKLFF.

This clonotype showed up many times. The chain employs TRBV27 and TRBJ2-7, with TRBD2 matching 8 bases. Germline V gene data show CDR1 as MNHEY and CDR2 as SMNVEV (reference sequence). The CDR3 extends over 16 amino acids. Trimming removed 3 bases from V and 4 bases from J; junction bases left unmatched: 11. The CDR3 reads CASSFSTGERGYEQYF. The CDR3 DNA reads TGTGCCAGCAGTTTCTCCACCGGGGAGCGGGGGTACGAGCAGTACTTC.

The chain uses TRBV30 and TRBJ2-2; 8 bases are shared with TRBD1. This CDR3 spans 15 amino acids. The J segment lost 4 bases and the V segment lost 3 bases, leaving 7 bases of the junction unmatched. Germline V lookup: CDR1 GTSNPN, CDR2 SVGIG (reference sequence). CDR3 amino acids: CAWSTDRALTGELFF. The CDR3 DNA reads as TGTGCCTGGAGCACGGACAGGGCCCTCACCGGGGAGCTGTTTTTT.

This clonotype was counted only a few times. This chain uses TRBV18 with TRBJ2-7; D remains unclear. V lost 5 bases and J lost 5, with 7 bases in between. Germline V lookup: CDR1 KGHSH, CDR2 LQKENI. The CDR3 length is 11 residues. The CDR3, as DNA: TGTGCCAGCTCAGGGTTAAACGAGCAGTACGTC. It yields the protein CASSGLNEQYV.

This clonotype was seen many times. The V and J genes are TRBV20-1 and TRBJ2-4; D unresolved. This CDR3 contains 11 residues. V was pared by 3 bases and J by 6 bases, with 6 bases between. The V gene's germline CDR1 is DFQATT and CDR2 SNEGSKA (reference sequence). This CDR3 is CSASGLNIQYF. The DNA of the CDR3 is TGCAGTGCTAGCGGCCTAAACATTCAGTACTTC.

V usage is TRBV6-2 or TRBV6-3 and J usage is TRBJ2-7; no clear D. This CDR3 has 13 amino acids. The germline V gene encodes CDR1 MNHEY and CDR2 SVGEGT. The V and J ends lost 4 bases and 2 bases respectively, with 9 bases between them. The CDR3: CASSWNSPYEQYV. The DNA of the CDR3 is TGTGCCAGCAGTTGGAACAGTCCCTACGAGCAGTACGTC.

This clonotype was found a few times. This chain uses TRBV20-1 with TRBJ2-3; 13 nucleotides line up with TRBD2. The CDR3 sequence is 15 residues long. Germline CDR1 and CDR2: DFQATT and SNEGSKA (reference sequence). V lost 5 bases to trimming and J lost 4 bases; unmatched junction nucleotides: 6. The CDR3 DNA follows: TGCAGTGCTCCTCGACTAGCGGGGGGCTCAGATACGCAGTATTTT. Amino acid sequence: CSAPRLAGGSDTQYF.

This clonotype was observed many times. The chain couples TRBV7-9 to TRBJ2-1; 8 bases map to TRBD2. The CDR3 covers 16 residues. V was clipped by 8 bases and J by 2 bases; unmatched bases: 11. CDR1 is SEHNR, CDR2 FQNEAQ, per germline (reference sequence). CDR3 region: CASEGVAGTTYNEQFF. The CDR3 DNA sequence: TGTGCCAGCGAGGGGGTAGCGGGAACTACCTACAATGAGCAGTTCTTC.

This clonotype was seen a few times. The chain carries TRBV12-3 or TRBV12-4 and TRBJ2-1, with TRBD2 identical over 10 bases. J lost 10 bases, V lost 3 bases, and 9 bases had no gene match. The CDR3 loop spans 15 amino acids. The CDR3 nucleotides are TGTGCCAGCAGTTTCGGACTAGCGGAGGTTCGGGAGCAGTTCTTC. This gives the protein CASSFGLAEVREQFF.

The rearrangement uses TRBV12-3 or TRBV12-4 and TRBJ1-2; maybe TRBD1 (6 bases). V was pared by 5 bases and J by 8 bases, with 18 bases between. CDR3 length: 14 amino acids. CDR3 sequence reads: CASSHLQGTSGYTF. The CDR3 region has the DNA TGTGCCAGCAGTCACTTACAGGGAACGAGCGGCTACACCTTC.

There are a few counts of this clonotype. The rearrangement uses TRBV5-4 and TRBJ2-5; D not certain. From germline, CDR1 is SGHNT and CDR2 YYREEE (reference sequence). CDR3 length: 14 amino acids. V lost 4 bases and J lost 1, with 11 bases in between. The CDR3 region is CASSEFGSQETQYF. CDR3 bases: TGTGCCAGCAGCGAATTCGGGTCCCAAGAGACCCAGTACTTC.

This clonotype has ten or more counts. The V gene is TRBV6-2 or TRBV6-3, the J gene TRBJ2-7, with TRBD2 matching 13 bases. Germline lookup yields CDR1 MNHEY and CDR2 SVGEGT. V was pared by 0 bases and J by 1 base, with 3 bases of the junction left unmatched. This CDR3 comprises 17 residues. The CDR3 DNA sequence: TGTGCCAGCAGTTACTCCCGGACTAGCGGGAGTTCCTACGAGCAGTACGTC. Its translation: CASSYSRTSGSSYEQYV.

At least ten counts were recorded for this clonotype. The rearrangement joins TRBV12-3 or TRBV12-4 to TRBJ1-1, with D tentatively TRBD1 (6 bases). V lost 6 bases, J lost 3 bases, and 14 bases lay in between. The CDR3 contains 14 residues. The CDR3 sequence is CASRENRGHTEAFF. CDR3 in DNA: TGTGCCAGCAGGGAAAACCGGGGGCACACTGAAGCTTTCTTT.

This clonotype showed up just a few times. The V and J genes are TRBV9 and TRBJ1-3; 9 positions match TRBD1. The CDR3 is 15 amino acids. V trimming: 3 bases; J trimming: 3 bases; junction bases outside the gene matches: 4. Germline CDR1 reads SGDLS; CDR2 reads YYNGEE. This chain's CDR3 is CASSARDRDGNTIYF. DNA of the CDR3: TGTGCCAGCAGCGCTCGGGACAGGGATGGAAACACCATATATTTT.

This clonotype showed up many times. This chain connects TRBV29-1 to TRBJ2-7, with 8 nucleotides matching TRBD1. This CDR3 contains 14 residues. The junction had 5 bases not matched to a gene; V was cut back by 3 bases and J by 1 base. Per the germline V gene, CDR1 is SQVTM and CDR2 is ANQGSEA. CDR3 nucleotide sequence: TGCAGCGTTGAGAGACAGGGGCCTTCCTACGAGCAGTACTTC. This translates into CSVERQGPSYEQYF.

Only a few counts were recorded for this clonotype. The chain carries TRBV7-9 and TRBJ1-1; D is perhaps TRBD1 (5 bases). CDR1 is SEHNR, CDR2 FQNEAQ, per germline (reference sequence). V gave up 2 bases and J gave up 1 base, with 11 bases separating them. CDR3 length: 15 residues. This CDR3 reads CASSLRGTTNTEAFF. The DNA for the CDR3 is TGTGCCAGCAGCTTACGGGGCACGACGAACACTGAAGCTTTCTTT.

This clonotype was seen many times. This chain connects TRBV5-1 to TRBJ2-3; 7 nucleotides match TRBD2. The CDR3 length is 15 residues. Germline V gene sequence: CDR1 SGHRS, CDR2 YFSETQ. V lost 1 base, J lost 5 bases, and 7 bases stayed unmatched. CDR3 bases: TGCGCCAGCAGCTTGAATGGCGGGAGTTTAGATACGCAGTATTTT. It yields the protein CASSLNGGSLDTQYF.

This clonotype was counted at least ten times. This rearrangement joins TRBV29-1 to TRBJ1-1; 8 bases map to TRBD1. Trimming at V came to 8 bases and at J to 5 bases, leaving 10 bases not matched to a gene. The CDR3 length is 13 residues. Germline V gene data show CDR1 as SQVTM and CDR2 as ANQGSEA. Written as DNA, the CDR3 is TGCAGCATATCAGGGGGCGCCTTGACTGAAGCTTTCTTT. This codes for CSISGGALTEAFF.

The J gene is TRBJ1-4, the V gene TRBV7-2; D uncertain. The V and J ends lost 1 base and 0 bases respectively, with 6 bases between them. The V gene's germline CDR1 is SGHTA and CDR2 FQGNSA. The CDR3 covers 15 residues. As DNA, the CDR3 is TGTGCCAGCAGCTTAGTGGACGCAACTAATGAAAAACTGTTTTTT. This sequence encodes CASSLVDATNEKLFF.

This clonotype was seen many times. The chain combines TRBV18 with TRBJ1-1; D perhaps matches TRBD1 (6 bases). Trimming took 0 bases from V and 0 from J, leaving 8 bases between them. The germline V gene encodes CDR1 KGHSH and CDR2 LQKENI. The CDR3 spans 15 residues. In DNA form, the CDR3 reads TGTGCCAGCTCACCACCAGCAGGGGTGAACACTGAAGCTTTCTTT. The encoded protein is CASSPPAGVNTEAFF.

This clonotype showed up just a few times. The chain couples TRBV6-5 to TRBJ2-7; TRBD2 aligns across 8 bases. The length of the CDR3 is 15 residues. The germline gives CDR1 MNHEY, CDR2 SVGAGI. V gave up 0 bases and J gave up 6 bases; unmatched junction bases: 7. CDR3 in DNA: TGTGCCAGCAGTTACTCGCTCGGGACTAGTTCCGAGCAGTACTTC. It translates to CASSYSLGTSSEQYF.

In this sample, this clonotype turned up many times. V usage is TRBV6-1 and J usage is TRBJ2-7; no definite D call. The CDR3 sequence is 12 residues long. V shed 6 bases and J shed 4 bases, with 10 bases lying between them. Germline values: CDR1 MNHNS, CDR2 SASEGT. The CDR3 loop reads CASSPQQYEQYV. The CDR3 coding sequence is TGTGCCAGCAGCCCACAGCAGTACGAGCAGTACGTC.

The sample holds a few counts of this clonotype. This chain uses TRBV7-2 with TRBJ1-6; D perhaps matches TRBD1 (6 bases). Germline CDR1 SGHTA, CDR2 FQGNSA. The CDR3 spans 15 residues. V lost 5 bases and J 9 bases, leaving 17 bases between the germline ends. This CDR3 reads CASSVDRLSSSPLHF. DNA for the CDR3: TGTGCCAGCAGCGTAGACAGGCTCTCGAGTTCACCCCTCCACTTT.

This clonotype was recorded many times. V gene TRBV12-3 or TRBV12-4 combines with J gene TRBJ1-1; D gene unclear. V lost 7 bases and J lost 1, with 10 bases in between. The CDR3 covers 13 residues. DNA of the CDR3: TGTGCCAGCACCGATACAGCGAACACTGAAGCTTTCTTT. Protein product: CASTDTANTEAFF.